This is a list of T cell receptor beta chains from one sample in a study of blood T cells in healthy people across ages. TCRdb called the 5' RACE reads again in MiXCR, with one record for every CDR3 protein. The sample shows about 970,000 distinct CDR3 sequences, 45% to 60% of them seen only once. Source material: blood. The source of these receptors is a woman in her fifties or sixties in good health. The CDR3 runs from the conserved cysteine through the conserved F or W. D genes are given only for firm matches. Size is omitted from some rows. Given values are once, few, many or a class for expanded clones.

v_gene	abundance	j_gene	d_gene	CDR3nt	CDR3aa
TRBV6-1	few	TRBJ2-7	NA	TGTGCCAGCAGTGGAGGTCCAGTGAGCTCCTACGAGCAGTACTTC	CASSGGPVSSYEQYF
TRBV7-3	NA	TRBJ2-3	NA	TGTGCCAGCAGCTCTACCACCCAACTAGTCACAGATGCGCAGTATTTT	CASSSTTQLVTDAQYF
TRBV6-5	few	TRBJ2-1	TRBD1	TGTGCCAGCAGACCCGCCGGGACAGGGGAGTCCAATGAGCAGTTCTTC	CASRPAGTGESNEQFF
TRBV7-2	NA	TRBJ2-5	NA	TGTGCCAGCAGCTTAGGGGCTAGCAGAAATGAGCAGTACTTC	CASSLGASRNEQYF
TRBV21-1	NA	TRBJ1-1	NA	TGTGCCAGCAGCAGGAAGGACAGGGTGAACACTGAAGCTTTCTTT	CASSRKDRVNTEAFF
TRBV4-2	NA	TRBJ2-5	NA	TGTGCCAGCAGCCAAGAGCCTAGTGGGACCCAGTACTTC	CASSQEPSGTQYF
TRBV29-1	NA	TRBJ2-3	TRBD1	TGCAGCGCACAGACTCAGGGGGGCACAGATACGCAGTATTTT	CSAQTQGGTDTQYF
TRBV3-1	NA	TRBJ2-7	NA	TGTGCCAGCAGCCAAATCGCAGGGGCCGAGCAGTACTTC	CASSQIAGAEQYF
TRBV7-2	NA	TRBJ2-7	NA	TGTGCCAGCAGCCGAGGGTACTCGGACGAGCAGTACTTC	CASSRGYSDEQYF
TRBV6-6	NA	TRBJ1-2	NA	TGCGCCAGCAGCCCGACGCCTGAAGGCTACACCTTC	CASSPTPEGYTF